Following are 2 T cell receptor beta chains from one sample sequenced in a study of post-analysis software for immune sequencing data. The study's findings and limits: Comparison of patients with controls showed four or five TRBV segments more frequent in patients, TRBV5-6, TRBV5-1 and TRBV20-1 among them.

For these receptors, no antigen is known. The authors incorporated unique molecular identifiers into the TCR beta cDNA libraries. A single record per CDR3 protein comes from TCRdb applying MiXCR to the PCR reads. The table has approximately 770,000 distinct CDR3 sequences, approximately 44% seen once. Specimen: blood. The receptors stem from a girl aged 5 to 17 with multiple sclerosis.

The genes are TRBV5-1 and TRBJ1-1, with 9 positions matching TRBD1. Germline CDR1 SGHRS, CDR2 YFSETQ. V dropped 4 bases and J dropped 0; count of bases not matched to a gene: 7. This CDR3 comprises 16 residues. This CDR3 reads CASSDKRTGVNTEAFF. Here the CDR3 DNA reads TGCGCCAGCAGCGACAAGAGGACAGGGGTGAACACTGAAGCTTTCTTT.

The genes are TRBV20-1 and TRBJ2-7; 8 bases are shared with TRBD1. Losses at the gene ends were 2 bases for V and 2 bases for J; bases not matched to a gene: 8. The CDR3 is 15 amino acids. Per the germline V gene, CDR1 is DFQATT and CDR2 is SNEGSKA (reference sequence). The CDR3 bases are TGCAGTGCTAGACCCCGGGACAGGAGGACCTACGAGCAGTACTTC. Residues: CSARPRDRRTYEQYF.